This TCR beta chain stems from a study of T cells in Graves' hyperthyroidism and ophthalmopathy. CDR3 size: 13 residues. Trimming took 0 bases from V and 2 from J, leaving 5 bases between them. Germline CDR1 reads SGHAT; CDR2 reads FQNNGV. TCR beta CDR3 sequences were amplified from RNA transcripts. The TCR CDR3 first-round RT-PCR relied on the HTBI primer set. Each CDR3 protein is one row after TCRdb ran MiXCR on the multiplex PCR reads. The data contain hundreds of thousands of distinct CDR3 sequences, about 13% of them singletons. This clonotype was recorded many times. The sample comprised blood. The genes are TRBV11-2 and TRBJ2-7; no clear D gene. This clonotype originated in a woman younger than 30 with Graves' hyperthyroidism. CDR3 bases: TGTGCCAGCAGCTTAGAGGCAGCCTACGAGCAGTACTTC. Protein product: CASSLEAAYEQYF.